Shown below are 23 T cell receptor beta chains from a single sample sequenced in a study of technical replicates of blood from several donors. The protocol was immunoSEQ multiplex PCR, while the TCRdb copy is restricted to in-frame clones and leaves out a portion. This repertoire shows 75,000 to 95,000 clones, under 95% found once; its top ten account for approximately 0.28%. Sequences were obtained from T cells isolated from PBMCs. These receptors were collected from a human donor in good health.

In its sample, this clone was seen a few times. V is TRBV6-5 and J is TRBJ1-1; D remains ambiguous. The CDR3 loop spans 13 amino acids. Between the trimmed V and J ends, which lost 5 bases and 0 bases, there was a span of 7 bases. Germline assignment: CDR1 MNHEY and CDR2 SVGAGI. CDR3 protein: CASSHNMNTEAFF. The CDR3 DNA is TGTGCCAGCAGTCACAACATGAACACTGAAGCTTTCTTT.

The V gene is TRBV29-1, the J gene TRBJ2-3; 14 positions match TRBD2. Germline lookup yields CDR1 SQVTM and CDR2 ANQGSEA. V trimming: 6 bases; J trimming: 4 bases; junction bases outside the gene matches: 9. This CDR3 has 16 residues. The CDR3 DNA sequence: TGCAGCGTAGAGACTAGCGGGAGGGTAGGGCCAGATACGCAGTATTTT. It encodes CSVETSGRVGPDTQYF.

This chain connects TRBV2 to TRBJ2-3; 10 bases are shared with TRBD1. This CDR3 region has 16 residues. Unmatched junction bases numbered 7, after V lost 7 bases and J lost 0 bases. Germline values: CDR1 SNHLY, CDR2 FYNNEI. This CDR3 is CASTRGDRGSTDTQYF. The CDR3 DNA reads TGTGCCAGCACCAGGGGGGACAGGGGAAGCACAGATACGCAGTATTTT.

CDR3 bases: TGTGCCAGCAGCTTGACAGAATACAATGAGCAGTTCTTC. As protein: CASSLTEYNEQFF. The chain joins TRBV5-4 to TRBJ2-1; no clear D gene. Deletions cut 1 base from V and 4 bases from J, with 6 bases between. The CDR3 is made up of 13 amino acids. Looked up from germline, CDR1 is SGHNT and CDR2 is YYREEE (reference sequence).

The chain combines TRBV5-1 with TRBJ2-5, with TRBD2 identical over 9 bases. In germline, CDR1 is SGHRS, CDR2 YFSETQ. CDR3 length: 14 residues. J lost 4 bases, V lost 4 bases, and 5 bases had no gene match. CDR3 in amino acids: CASSQGLATETQYF. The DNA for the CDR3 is TGCGCCAGCAGCCAGGGACTAGCAACAGAGACCCAGTACTTC.

In DNA form, the CDR3 reads TGTGCCAGCAGTTTAGCGCTAGCGGGGAAGGATACGCAGTATTTT. It specifies CASSLALAGKDTQYF. The rearrangement joins TRBV27 to TRBJ2-3, with 9 nucleotides matching TRBD2. CDR3 length equals 15 residues. CDR1 is MNHEY, CDR2 SMNVEV, per germline (reference sequence). Trimming took 2 bases from V and 6 from J; bases not matched to a gene: 6.

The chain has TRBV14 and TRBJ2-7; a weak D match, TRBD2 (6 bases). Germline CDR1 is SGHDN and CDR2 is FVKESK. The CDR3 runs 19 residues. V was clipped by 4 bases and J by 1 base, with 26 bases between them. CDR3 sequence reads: CASSPNYNRDLDWSYEQYF. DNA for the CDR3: TGTGCCAGCAGCCCAAATTATAACCGGGACTTAGACTGGTCCTACGAGCAGTACTTC.

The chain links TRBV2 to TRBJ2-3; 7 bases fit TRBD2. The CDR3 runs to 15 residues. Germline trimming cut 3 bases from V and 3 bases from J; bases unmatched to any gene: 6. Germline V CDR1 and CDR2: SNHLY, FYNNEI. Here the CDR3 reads CASSDSGGTTDTQYF. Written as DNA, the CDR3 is TGTGCCAGCAGTGACTCCGGGGGGACGACAGATACGCAGTATTTT.

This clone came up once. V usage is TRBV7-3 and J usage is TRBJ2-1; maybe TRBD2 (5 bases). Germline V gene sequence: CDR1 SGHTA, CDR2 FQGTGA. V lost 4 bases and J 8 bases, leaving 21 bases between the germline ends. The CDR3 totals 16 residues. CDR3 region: CASSSLGAADDYEQFF. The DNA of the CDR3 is TGTGCCAGCAGCTCCCTAGGAGCGGCGGATGACTATGAGCAGTTCTTC.

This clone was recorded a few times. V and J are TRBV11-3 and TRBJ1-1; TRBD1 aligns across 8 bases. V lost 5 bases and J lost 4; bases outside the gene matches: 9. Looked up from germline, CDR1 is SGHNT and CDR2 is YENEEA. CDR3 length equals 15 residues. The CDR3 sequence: CASSLQTGTGTEAFF. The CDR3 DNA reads TGTGCCAGCAGCCTTCAGACAGGGACAGGCACTGAAGCTTTCTTT.

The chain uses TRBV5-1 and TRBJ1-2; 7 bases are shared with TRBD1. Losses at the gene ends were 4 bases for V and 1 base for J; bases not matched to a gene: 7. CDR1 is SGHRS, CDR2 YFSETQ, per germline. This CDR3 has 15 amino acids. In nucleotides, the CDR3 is TGCGCCAGCAGCCTGCGGACAGGCGATAACTATGGCTACACCTTC. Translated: CASSLRTGDNYGYTF.

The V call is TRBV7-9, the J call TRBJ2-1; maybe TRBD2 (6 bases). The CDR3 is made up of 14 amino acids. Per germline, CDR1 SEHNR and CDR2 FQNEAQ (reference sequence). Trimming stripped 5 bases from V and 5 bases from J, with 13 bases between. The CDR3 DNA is TGTGCCAGCAGCCAACTAGCCGCTAACAATGAGCAGTTCTTC. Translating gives CASSQLAANNEQFF. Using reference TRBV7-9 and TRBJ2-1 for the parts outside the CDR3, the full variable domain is DTGVSQNPRHKITKRGQNVTFRCDPISEHNRLYWYRQTLGQGPEFLTYFQNEAQLEKSRLLSDRFSAERPKGSFSTLEIQRTEQGDSAMYLCASSQLAANNEQFFGPGTRLTVL.

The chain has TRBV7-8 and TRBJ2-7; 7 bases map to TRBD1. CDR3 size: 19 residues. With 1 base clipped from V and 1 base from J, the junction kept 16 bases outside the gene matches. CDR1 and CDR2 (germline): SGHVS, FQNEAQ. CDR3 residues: CASSLVWGTVKSISYEQYF. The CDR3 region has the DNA TGTGCCAGCAGCTTAGTGTGGGGGACAGTCAAATCTATTTCCTACGAGCAGTACTTC.

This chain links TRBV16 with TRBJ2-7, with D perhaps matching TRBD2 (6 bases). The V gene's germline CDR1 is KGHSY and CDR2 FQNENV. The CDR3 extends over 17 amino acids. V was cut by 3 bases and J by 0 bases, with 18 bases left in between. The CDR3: CASSHPSLAQSSYEQYF. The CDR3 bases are TGTGCCAGCAGCCACCCTTCACTAGCACAGAGCTCCTACGAGCAGTACTTC.

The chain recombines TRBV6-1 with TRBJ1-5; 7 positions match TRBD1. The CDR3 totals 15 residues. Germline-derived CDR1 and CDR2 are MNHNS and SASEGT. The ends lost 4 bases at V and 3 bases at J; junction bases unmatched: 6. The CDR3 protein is CASSGYGQDNQPQHF. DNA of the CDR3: TGTGCCAGCAGTGGGTACGGACAGGACAATCAGCCCCAGCATTTT.

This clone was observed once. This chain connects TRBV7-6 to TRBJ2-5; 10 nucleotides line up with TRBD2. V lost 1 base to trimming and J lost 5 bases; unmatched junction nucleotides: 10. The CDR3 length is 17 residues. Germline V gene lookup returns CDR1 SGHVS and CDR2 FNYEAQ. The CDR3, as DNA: TGTGCCAGCAGCTTAGGGGTAGCGGGAGGTTTCTGGGAGACCCAGTACTTC. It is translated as CASSLGVAGGFWETQYF.

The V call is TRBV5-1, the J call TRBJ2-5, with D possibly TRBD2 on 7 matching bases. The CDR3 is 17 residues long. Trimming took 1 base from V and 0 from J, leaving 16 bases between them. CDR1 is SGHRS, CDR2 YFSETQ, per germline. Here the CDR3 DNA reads TGCGCCAGCAGCTTGCGGGGGGCTGACAGGTACCAAGAGACCCAGTACTTC. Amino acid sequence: CASSLRGADRYQETQYF.

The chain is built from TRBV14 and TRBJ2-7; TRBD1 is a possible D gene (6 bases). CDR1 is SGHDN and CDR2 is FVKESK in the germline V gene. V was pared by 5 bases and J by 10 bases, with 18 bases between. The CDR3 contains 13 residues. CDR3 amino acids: CASSKADRTVQYF. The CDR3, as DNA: TGTGCCAGCAGCAAAGCCGACCGGACAGTCCAGTACTTC.

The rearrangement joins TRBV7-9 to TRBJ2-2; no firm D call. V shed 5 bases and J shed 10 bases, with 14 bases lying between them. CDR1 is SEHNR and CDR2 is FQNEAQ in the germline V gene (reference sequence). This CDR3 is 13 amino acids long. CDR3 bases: TGTGCCAGCAGCCAGGTGAAACCGGTGGAGCTGTTTTTT. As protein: CASSQVKPVELFF.

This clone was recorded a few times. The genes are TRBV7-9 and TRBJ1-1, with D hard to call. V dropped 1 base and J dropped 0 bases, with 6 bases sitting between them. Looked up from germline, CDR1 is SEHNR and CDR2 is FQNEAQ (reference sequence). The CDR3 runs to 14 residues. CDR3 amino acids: CASSLGVLNTEAFF. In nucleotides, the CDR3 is TGTGCCAGCAGCTTAGGTGTATTGAACACTGAAGCTTTCTTT.

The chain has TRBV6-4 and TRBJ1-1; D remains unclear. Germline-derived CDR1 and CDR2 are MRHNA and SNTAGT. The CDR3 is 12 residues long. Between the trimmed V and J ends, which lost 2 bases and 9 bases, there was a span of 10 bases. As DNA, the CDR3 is TGTGCCAGCAGTGACGACGGGAAGCAAGCTTTCTTT. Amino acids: CASSDDGKQAFF.

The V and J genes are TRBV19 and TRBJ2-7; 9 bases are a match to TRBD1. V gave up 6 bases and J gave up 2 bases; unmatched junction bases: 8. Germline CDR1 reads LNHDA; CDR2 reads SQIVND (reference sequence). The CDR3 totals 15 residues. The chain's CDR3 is CASSGSGTGTYEQYF. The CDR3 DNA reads TGTGCCAGTAGCGGATCCGGGACAGGGACCTACGAGCAGTACTTC.

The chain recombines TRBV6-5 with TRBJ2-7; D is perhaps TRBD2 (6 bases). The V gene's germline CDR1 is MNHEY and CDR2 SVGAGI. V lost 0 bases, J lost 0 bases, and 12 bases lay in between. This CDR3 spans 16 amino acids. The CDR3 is CASSYSRQGLSYEQYF. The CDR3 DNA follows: TGTGCCAGCAGTTACTCTCGCCAGGGACTCTCCTACGAGCAGTACTTC.